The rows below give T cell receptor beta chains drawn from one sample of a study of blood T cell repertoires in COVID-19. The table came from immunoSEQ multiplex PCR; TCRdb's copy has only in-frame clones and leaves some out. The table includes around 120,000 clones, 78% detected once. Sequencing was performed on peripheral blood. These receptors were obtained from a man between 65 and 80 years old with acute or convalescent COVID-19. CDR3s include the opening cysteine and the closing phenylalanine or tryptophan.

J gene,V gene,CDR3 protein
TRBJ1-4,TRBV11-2,CASSLTGQGYLGNEKLFF
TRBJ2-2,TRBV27,CASSSTGTANTGELFF
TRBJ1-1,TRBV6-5,CASSWGQGAMNTEAFF
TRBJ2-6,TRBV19,CASSKAQGTSGANVLTF
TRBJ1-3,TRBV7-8,CASSLGTGHSGNTIYF
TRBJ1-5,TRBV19,CASSPTGVYQPQHF
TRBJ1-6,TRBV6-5,CASKNRGWDNSPLHF
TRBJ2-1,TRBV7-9,CASSRGQNNEQFF
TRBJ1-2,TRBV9,CASSAPGRLNYGYTF
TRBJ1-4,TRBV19,CASSGAYGEKLFF
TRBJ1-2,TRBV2,CASTSTASGGYGYTF
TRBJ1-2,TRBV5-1,CASSLGTSTFNYGYTF
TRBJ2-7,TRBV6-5,CASRPGGGSYEQYF
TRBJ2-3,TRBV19,CASSKQAGDLSDTQYF
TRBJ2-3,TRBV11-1,CASSNRFSPDTQYF
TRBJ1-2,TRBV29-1,CSVETNPGAYGYTF
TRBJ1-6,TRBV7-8,CASSLARGTSPLHF
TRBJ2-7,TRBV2,CASSEATGGQNEQYF
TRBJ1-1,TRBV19,CASRIIDRGITEAFF
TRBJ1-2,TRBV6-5,CASILAPNYGYTF
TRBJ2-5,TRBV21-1,CASSKILRGSSQETQYF
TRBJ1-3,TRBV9,CASSVVGTVAGNTIYF
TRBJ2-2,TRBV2,CASRPATGTGELFF
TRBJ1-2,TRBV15,CATYGQGPGGYTF
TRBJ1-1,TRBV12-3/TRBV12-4,CASSRVLTEAFF
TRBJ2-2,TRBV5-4,CASSLSRGRVGELFF
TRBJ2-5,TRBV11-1,CASSSLGGVATQYF
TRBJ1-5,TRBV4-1,CASSQDISRAYYQPQHF
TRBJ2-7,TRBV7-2,CASSLVGGKGLLNYEQYF
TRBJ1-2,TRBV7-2,CASSLGARQGGYTF
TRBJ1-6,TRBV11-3,CASSSPQGADNSPLHF
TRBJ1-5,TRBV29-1,CSVSEFPESNQPQHF
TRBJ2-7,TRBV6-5,CASSLQAGSYEQYF
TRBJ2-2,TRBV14,CASSHRAGGIDTGELFF
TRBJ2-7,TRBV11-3,CASSTEGDKLYEQYF
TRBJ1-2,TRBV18,CASSPNTGGFGYGYTF
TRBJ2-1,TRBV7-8,CASSLVQGSPSYNEQFF
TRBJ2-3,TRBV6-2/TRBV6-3,CASSYSTDSTDTQYF
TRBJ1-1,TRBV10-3,CAISQTGVAFF
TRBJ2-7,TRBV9,CASSVAGQGSYEQYF
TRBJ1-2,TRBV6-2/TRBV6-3,CASSYLKDSYYGYTF
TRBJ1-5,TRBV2,CASRGTNPEIQPQHF
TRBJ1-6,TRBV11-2,CASSDTFGGSYNSPLHF
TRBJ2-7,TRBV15,CATSGKNRDEQYF
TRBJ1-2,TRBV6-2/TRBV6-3,CASSLPGGYGYTF
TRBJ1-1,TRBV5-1,CASSLGGTLNTEAFF
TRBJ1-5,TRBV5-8,CASSRHRDYSNQPQHF
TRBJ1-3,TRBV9,CASSVRGFGGNTIYF